A few counts support the clone carrying this T cell receptor beta chain. Its target is unknown. Other DNA sequences from this sample encode an identical CDR3 as well. The data stem from a study of CD8+ T cells in alopecia areata. RNA, once extracted, was reverse transcribed into cDNA for use as the sequencing template. TCRdb's table, derived via immunoSEQ multiplex PCR, lists solely in-frame clones and lacks some. The repertoire holds a few hundred thousand clones, around 67% seen once, with 1% to 1.5% in the top ten. V was clipped by 2 bases and J by 6 bases, with 8 bases between them. The CDR3 covers 13 residues. CDR1 is SGHDT and CDR2 is YYEEEE in the germline V gene. Study-level results: Sequencing of scalp samples also captures resident alphabeta T cells of normal skin. Lesional scalp exceeded normal scalp in clonality, especially in alopecia totalis/universalis.

Here the sequenced sample was CD4+ T cells sorted from blood, taken at week 0. The sequence came from a human donor with alopecia areata. This sequence joins TRBV5-6 and TRBJ2-2; D not certain. The CDR3 spells CASSLVGPGELFF. DNA of the CDR3: TGTGCCAGCAGCTTAGTCGGGCCCGGGGAGCTGTTTTTT.